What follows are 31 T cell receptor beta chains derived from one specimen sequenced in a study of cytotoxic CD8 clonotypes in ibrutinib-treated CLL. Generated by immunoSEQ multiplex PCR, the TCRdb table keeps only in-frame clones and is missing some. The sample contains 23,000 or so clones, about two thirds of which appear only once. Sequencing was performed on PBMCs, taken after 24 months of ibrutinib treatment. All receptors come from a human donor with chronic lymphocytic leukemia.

CDR3 nucleotide sequence: TGTGCCAGCAGCCCGGGACTAGATAGGACCGGGGAGCTGTTTTTT. Its protein product is CASSPGLDRTGELFF. The chain is built from TRBV7-8 and TRBJ2-2; 8 bases match TRBD2. This CDR3 region has 15 residues. Germline lookup yields CDR1 SGHVS and CDR2 FQNEAQ. V shed 5 bases and J 5 bases; nucleotides not matched to a gene: 7.

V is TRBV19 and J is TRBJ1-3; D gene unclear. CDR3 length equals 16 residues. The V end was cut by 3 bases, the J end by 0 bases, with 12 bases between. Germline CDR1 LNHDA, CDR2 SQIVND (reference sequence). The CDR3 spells CASSISEPSSGNTIYF. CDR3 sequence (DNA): TGTGCCAGTAGTATTAGCGAACCGAGCTCTGGAAACACCATATATTTT.

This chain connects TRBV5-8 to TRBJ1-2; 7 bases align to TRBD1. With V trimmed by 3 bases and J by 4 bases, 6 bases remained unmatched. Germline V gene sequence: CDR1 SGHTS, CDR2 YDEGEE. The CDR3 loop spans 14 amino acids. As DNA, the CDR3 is TGTGCCAGCAGCTCCCCGGGACAGTTCTATGGCTACACCTTC. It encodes CASSSPGQFYGYTF.

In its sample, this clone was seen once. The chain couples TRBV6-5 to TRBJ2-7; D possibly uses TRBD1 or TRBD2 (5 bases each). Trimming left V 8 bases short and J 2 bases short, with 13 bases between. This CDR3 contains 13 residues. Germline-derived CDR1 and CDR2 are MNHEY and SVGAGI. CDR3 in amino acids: CASGGTDTYEQYF. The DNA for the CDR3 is TGTGCCAGCGGGGGAACAGATACCTACGAGCAGTACTTC.

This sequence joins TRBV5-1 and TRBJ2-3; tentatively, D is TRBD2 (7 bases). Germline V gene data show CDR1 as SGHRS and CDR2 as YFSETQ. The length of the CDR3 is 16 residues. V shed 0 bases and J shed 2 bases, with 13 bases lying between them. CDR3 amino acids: CASSLAGGGATDTQYF. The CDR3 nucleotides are TGCGCCAGCAGCTTGGCCGGTGGGGGGGCCACAGATACGCAGTATTTT.

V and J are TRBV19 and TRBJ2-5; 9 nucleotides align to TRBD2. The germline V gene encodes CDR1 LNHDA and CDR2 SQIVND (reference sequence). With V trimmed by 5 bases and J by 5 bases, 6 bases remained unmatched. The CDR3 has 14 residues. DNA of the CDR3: TGTGCCAGTAGTGAAGGACTAGCGCTGGAGACCCAGTACTTC. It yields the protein CASSEGLALETQYF.

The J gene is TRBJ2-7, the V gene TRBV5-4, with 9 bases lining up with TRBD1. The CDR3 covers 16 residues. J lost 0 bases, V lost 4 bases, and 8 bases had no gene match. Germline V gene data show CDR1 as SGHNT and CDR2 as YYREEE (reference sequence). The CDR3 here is CASSGTGTGSSYEQYF. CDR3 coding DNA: TGTGCCAGCAGCGGGACCGGGACAGGGAGCTCCTACGAGCAGTACTTC.

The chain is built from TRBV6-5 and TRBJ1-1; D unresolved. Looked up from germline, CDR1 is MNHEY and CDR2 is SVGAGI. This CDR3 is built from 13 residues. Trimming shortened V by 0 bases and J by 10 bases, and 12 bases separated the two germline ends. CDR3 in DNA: TGTGCCAGCAGTTACTCGACGATGTGGGGAGCTTTCTTT. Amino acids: CASSYSTMWGAFF.

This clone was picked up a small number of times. The CDR3 loop reads CASSWGPTGGRGDTQYF. DNA for the CDR3: TGTGCCAGCAGCTGGGGTCCCACCGGGGGGAGAGGTGATACGCAGTATTTT. The rearrangement joins TRBV5-6 to TRBJ2-3, with TRBD2 matching over 7 bases. The junction had 16 bases not matched to a gene; V was cut back by 3 bases and J by 6 bases. The CDR3 spans 17 residues. Germline values: CDR1 SGHDT, CDR2 YYEEEE.

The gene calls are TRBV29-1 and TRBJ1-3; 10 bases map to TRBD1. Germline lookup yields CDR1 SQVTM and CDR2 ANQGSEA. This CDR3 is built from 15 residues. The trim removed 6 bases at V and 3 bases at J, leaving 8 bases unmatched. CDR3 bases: TGCAGCGTCGTACCGGGACAGGGGCTTGGAAACACCATATATTTT. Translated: CSVVPGQGLGNTIYF.

CDR3 nucleotides: TGCGCCAGTAGTCAAGGGCCCTATGGCTACACCTTC. This codes for CASSQGPYGYTF. The chain uses TRBV5-1 and TRBJ1-2; D uncertain. CDR3 length equals 12 residues. Germline CDR1 SGHRS, CDR2 YFSETQ. The V and J ends lost 8 bases and 4 bases respectively, with 12 bases between them.

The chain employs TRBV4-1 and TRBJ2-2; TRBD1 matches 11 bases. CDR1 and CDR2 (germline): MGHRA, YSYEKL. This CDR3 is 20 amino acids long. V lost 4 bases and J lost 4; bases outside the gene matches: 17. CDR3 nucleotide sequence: TGCGCCAGCAGCCTACGGACGACTGGACAGGGGGCGTCCGGCACCGGGGAGCTGTTTTTT. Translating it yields CASSLRTTGQGASGTGELFF.

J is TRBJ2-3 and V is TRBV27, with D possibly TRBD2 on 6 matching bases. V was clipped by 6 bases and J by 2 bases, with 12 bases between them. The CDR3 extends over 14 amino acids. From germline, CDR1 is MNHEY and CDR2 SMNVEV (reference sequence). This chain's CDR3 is CASRRDGATDTQYF. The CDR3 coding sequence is TGTGCCAGCAGGCGGGACGGGGCCACAGATACGCAGTATTTT.

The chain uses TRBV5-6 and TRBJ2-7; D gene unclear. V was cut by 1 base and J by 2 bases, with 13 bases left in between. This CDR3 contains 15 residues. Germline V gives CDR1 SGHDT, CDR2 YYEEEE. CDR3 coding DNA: TGTGCCAGCAGCTTGTTGATGGGGAAACCCTACGAGCAGTACTTC. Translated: CASSLLMGKPYEQYF.

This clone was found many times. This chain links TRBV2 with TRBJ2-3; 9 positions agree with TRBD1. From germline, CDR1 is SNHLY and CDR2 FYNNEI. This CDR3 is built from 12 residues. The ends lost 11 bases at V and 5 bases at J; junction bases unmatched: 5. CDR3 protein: CAPDRGVDTQYF. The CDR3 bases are TGTGCCCCGGACAGGGGAGTAGATACGCAGTATTTT.

The CDR3, as DNA: TGTGCCAGCAGTGAGGGACAAATCGTAGGAAACACCATATATTTT. Protein sequence: CASSEGQIVGNTIYF. This rearrangement joins TRBV2 to TRBJ1-3; D perhaps matches TRBD1 (6 bases). Germline V gene lookup returns CDR1 SNHLY and CDR2 FYNNEI. The CDR3 is made up of 15 amino acids. V dropped 3 bases and J dropped 4 bases, with 13 bases sitting between them.

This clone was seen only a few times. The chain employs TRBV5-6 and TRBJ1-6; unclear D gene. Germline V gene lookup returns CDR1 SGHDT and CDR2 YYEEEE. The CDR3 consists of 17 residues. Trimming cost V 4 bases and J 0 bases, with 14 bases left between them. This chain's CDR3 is CASSPGSGYSYNSPLHF. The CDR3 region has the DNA TGTGCCAGCAGCCCCGGTTCGGGCTACTCCTATAATTCACCCCTCCACTTT.

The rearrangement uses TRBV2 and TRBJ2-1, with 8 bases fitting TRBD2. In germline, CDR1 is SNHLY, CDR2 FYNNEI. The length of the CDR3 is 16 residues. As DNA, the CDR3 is TGTGCAAAGCAGTCCCTCGGACTAGCAGGCGACAATGAGCAGTTCTTC. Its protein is CAKQSLGLAGDNEQFF. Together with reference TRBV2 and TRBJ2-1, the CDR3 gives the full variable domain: EPEVTQTPSHQVTQMGQEVILRCVPISNHLYFYWYRQILGQKVEFLVSFYNNEISEKSEIFDDQFSVERPDGSNFTLKIRSTKLEDSAMYFCAKQSLGLAGDNEQFFGPGTRLTVL.

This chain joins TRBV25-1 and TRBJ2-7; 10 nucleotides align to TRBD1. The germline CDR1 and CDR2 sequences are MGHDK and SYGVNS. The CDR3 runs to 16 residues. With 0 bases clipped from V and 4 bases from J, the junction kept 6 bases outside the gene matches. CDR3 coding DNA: TGTGCCAGCAGTGAATATAGGGGACAGGGGAGTTACGAGCAGTACTTC. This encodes CASSEYRGQGSYEQYF.

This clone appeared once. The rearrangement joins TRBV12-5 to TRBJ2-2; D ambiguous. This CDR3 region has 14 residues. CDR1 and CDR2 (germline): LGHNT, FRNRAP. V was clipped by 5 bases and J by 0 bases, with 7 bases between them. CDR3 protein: CASGHPSNTGELFF. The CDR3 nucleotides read TGTGCTAGTGGTCACCCTTCGAACACCGGGGAGCTGTTTTTT.

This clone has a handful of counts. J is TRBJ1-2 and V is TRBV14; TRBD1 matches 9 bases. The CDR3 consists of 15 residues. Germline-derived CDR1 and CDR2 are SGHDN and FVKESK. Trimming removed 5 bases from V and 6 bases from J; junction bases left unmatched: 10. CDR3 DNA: TGTGCCAGCAGCTCCGGGACAGGGATTTTCGATGGCTACACCTTC. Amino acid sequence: CASSSGTGIFDGYTF.

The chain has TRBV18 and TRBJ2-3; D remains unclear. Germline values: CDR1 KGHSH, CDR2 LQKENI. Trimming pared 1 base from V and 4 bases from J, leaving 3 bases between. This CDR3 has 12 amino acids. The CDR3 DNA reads TGTGCCAGCTCACCACGGTCAGATACGCAGTATTTT. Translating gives CASSPRSDTQYF.

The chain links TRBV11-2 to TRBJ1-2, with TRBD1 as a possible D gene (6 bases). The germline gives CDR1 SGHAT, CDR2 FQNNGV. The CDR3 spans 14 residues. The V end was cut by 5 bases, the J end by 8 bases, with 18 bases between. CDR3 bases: TGTGCCAGCAGCCCAAGGACAGTTTTATCCGGCTACACCTTC. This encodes CASSPRTVLSGYTF.

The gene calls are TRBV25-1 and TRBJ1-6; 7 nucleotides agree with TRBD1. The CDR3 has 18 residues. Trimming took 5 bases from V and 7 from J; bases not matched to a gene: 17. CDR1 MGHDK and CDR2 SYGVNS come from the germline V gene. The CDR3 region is CASSLPPQGGFGNSPLHF. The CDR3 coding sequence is TGTGCCAGCAGTCTTCCACCCCAGGGGGGTTTCGGGAATTCACCCCTCCACTTT.

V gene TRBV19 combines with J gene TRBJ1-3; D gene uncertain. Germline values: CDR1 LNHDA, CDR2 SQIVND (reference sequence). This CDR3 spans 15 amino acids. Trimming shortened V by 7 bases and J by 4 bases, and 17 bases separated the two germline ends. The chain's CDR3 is CASTLTAYRGNTIYF. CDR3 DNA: TGTGCCAGTACCCTGACTGCTTACCGAGGAAACACCATATATTTT. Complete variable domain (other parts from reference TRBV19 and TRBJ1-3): DGGITQSPKYLFRKEGQNVTLSCEQNLNHDAMYWYRQDPGQGLRLIYYSQIVNDFQKGDIAEGYSVSREKKESFPLTVTSAQKNPTAFYLCASTLTAYRGNTIYFGEGSWLTVV.

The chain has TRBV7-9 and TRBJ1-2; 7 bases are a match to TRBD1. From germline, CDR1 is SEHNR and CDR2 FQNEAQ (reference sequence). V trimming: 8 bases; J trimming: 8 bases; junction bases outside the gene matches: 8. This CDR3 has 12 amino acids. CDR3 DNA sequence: TGTGCCAGCGAGAGGGGGCCTTCAGGCTACACCTTC. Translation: CASERGPSGYTF.

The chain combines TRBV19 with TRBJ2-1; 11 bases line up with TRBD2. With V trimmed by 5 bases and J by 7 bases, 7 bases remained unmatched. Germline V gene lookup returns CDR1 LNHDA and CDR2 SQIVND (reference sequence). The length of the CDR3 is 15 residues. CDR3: CASSLPGLAVNEQFF. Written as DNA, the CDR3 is TGTGCCAGTAGTCTTCCGGGACTAGCGGTTAATGAGCAGTTCTTC.

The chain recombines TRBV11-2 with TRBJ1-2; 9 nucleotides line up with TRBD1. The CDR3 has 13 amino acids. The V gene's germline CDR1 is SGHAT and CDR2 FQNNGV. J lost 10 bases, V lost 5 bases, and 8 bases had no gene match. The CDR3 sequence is CASSQGTGRDYTF. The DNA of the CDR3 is TGTGCCAGCAGCCAAGGGACAGGGAGGGACTACACCTTC.

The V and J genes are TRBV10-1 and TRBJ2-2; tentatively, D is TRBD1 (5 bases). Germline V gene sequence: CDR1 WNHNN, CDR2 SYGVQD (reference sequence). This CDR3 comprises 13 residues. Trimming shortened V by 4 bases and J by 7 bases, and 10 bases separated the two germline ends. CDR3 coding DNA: TGCGCCAGCAGTGCCAGGGTCCTCGGGGAGCTGTTTTTT. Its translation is CASSARVLGELFF.

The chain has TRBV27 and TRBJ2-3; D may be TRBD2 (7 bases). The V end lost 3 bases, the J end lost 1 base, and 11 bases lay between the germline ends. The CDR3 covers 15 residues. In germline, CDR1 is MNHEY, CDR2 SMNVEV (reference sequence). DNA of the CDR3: TGTGCCAGCAGTTTGGGGGGGGGCGGCACAGATACGCAGTATTTT. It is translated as CASSLGGGGTDTQYF.

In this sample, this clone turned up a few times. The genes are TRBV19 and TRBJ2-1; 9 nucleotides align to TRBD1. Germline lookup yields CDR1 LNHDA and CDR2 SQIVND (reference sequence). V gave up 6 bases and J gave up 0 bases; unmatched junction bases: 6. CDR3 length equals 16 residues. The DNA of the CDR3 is TGTGCCAGTAGAGCAGGGACAGGGAACTCCTACAATGAGCAGTTCTTC. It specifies CASRAGTGNSYNEQFF.